A selection of T cell receptor beta chains follows, all from one sample in a study of cytomegalovirus exposure and HLA in healthy donors. Here immunoSEQ multiplex PCR was the method, and the copy in TCRdb shows in-frame clones only, minus some. The table for this sample gives 100,000 or so clones. The specimen sequenced was PBMCs. Receptors originate from a woman aged 25 to 39 in good health and CMV-seronegative. Each CDR3 is given with its conserved first and last residue. Each record gives: CDR3 DNA, CDR3 protein, clone size, D gene, V gene, J gene. A D gene is named only where the DNA matches it firmly. Clone size is stated in some rows and not others, as once, few, many or a class when expanded.

cdr3_nt: TGTGCCAGCAGTTCGGACAGTATGAACACTGAAGCTTTCTTT; cdr3_aa: CASSSDSMNTEAFF; clone_size: -; d_call: -; v_call: TRBV5-4; j_call: TRBJ1-1
cdr3_nt: TGCAGCGTTATGGGGCAGGTGAAAAACACAGATACGCAGTATTTT; cdr3_aa: CSVMGQVKNTDTQYF; clone_size: -; d_call: -; v_call: TRBV29-1; j_call: TRBJ2-3
cdr3_nt: TGTGCCAGCAGCTTAGATATAGGGGCAAGAACCGGGGAGCTGTTTTTT; cdr3_aa: CASSLDIGARTGELFF; clone_size: -; d_call: -; v_call: TRBV7-6; j_call: TRBJ2-2
cdr3_nt: TGTGCCAGTAGTATGACCGGACAGAGCCCTGAAGCTTTCTTT; cdr3_aa: CASSMTGQSPEAFF; clone_size: -; d_call: -; v_call: TRBV19; j_call: TRBJ1-1
cdr3_nt: TGTGCCAGCAGCCTGGGGCAGCCTCCCCTAAACGAGCAGTACTTC; cdr3_aa: CASSLGQPPLNEQYF; clone_size: -; d_call: -; v_call: TRBV28; j_call: TRBJ2-7
cdr3_nt: TGTGCCAGCAGCTTACAAGCAGGGCCAGGCTCTGGGGCCAACGTCCTGACTTTC; cdr3_aa: CASSLQAGPGSGANVLTF; clone_size: -; d_call: -; v_call: TRBV7-3; j_call: TRBJ2-6
cdr3_nt: TGTGCCAGCTCGATACTAGCGGGGGAATTTGATGAGCAGTTCTTC; cdr3_aa: CASSILAGEFDEQFF; clone_size: -; d_call: TRBD2; v_call: TRBV18; j_call: TRBJ2-1
cdr3_nt: TGTGCCAGCAGTGGCGGCGGAGGGATGAGGCGCAACTATGGCTACACCTTC; cdr3_aa: CASSGGGGMRRNYGYTF; clone_size: -; d_call: -; v_call: TRBV6-1; j_call: TRBJ1-2
cdr3_nt: TGTGCCAGCATGGGCCGAGCCCCCCTCCACTTT; cdr3_aa: CASMGRAPLHF; clone_size: -; d_call: -; v_call: TRBV2; j_call: TRBJ1-6
cdr3_nt: TGTGCCAGCAGCGTATCGTACACCGGGGAGCTGTTTTTT; cdr3_aa: CASSVSYTGELFF; clone_size: -; d_call: -; v_call: TRBV9; j_call: TRBJ2-2
cdr3_nt: TGTGCCAGCAGCTTAGTGGGGGGAAATGAAAAACTGTTTTTT; cdr3_aa: CASSLVGGNEKLFF; clone_size: -; d_call: -; v_call: TRBV7-9; j_call: TRBJ1-4
cdr3_nt: TGTGCCAGCAGCTTGGTTGGCGGGTCCGGCTACACCTTC; cdr3_aa: CASSLVGGSGYTF; clone_size: -; d_call: -; v_call: TRBV5-6; j_call: TRBJ1-2
cdr3_nt: TGTGCCAGCGGGAAGCGGGGGCAGGCCTACGAGCAGTACTTC; cdr3_aa: CASGKRGQAYEQYF; clone_size: -; d_call: TRBD2; v_call: TRBV6-5; j_call: TRBJ2-7
cdr3_nt: TGCGCCAGCAGCTTGGGGGACAGGGCCTACGAGCAGTACTTC; cdr3_aa: CASSLGDRAYEQYF; clone_size: -; d_call: TRBD1; v_call: TRBV5-1; j_call: TRBJ2-7
cdr3_nt: TGTGCCAGCAGTTTACAGGGGAATGAAAAACTGTTTTTT; cdr3_aa: CASSLQGNEKLFF; clone_size: -; d_call: TRBD1; v_call: TRBV5-4; j_call: TRBJ1-4
cdr3_nt: TGTGCCAGTAGTATTAAGGGACAGGGGACGGCTAATGAAAAACTGTTTTTT; cdr3_aa: CASSIKGQGTANEKLFF; clone_size: -; d_call: TRBD1; v_call: TRBV19; j_call: TRBJ1-4
cdr3_nt: TGTGCCATCAGTGGCGGAGGGAACTACGAGCAGTACTTC; cdr3_aa: CAISGGGNYEQYF; clone_size: -; d_call: -; v_call: TRBV10-3; j_call: TRBJ2-7
cdr3_nt: TGTGCCAGCAGTTACTCGGGCAGTTTCACCGGGGAGCTGTTTTTT; cdr3_aa: CASSYSGSFTGELFF; clone_size: -; d_call: -; v_call: TRBV6-5; j_call: TRBJ2-2
cdr3_nt: TGCAGCGTTGGTGCGGGGAGGTACAATGAGCAGTTCTTC; cdr3_aa: CSVGAGRYNEQFF; clone_size: -; d_call: -; v_call: TRBV29-1; j_call: TRBJ2-1
cdr3_nt: TGCAGCGTGTCAGCTGAGGGTGAAGCTTTCTTT; cdr3_aa: CSVSAEGEAFF; clone_size: -; d_call: -; v_call: TRBV29-1; j_call: TRBJ1-1
cdr3_nt: TGTGCCAGCAGATCCCAGGGGACCCTCCGAAACACCATATATTTT; cdr3_aa: CASRSQGTLRNTIYF; clone_size: -; d_call: -; v_call: TRBV28; j_call: TRBJ1-3
cdr3_nt: TGTGCCAGCAGCCATGGAGGACGGTCTGATAGCAATCAGCCCCAGCATTTT; cdr3_aa: CASSHGGRSDSNQPQHF; clone_size: -; d_call: -; v_call: TRBV25-1; j_call: TRBJ1-5
cdr3_nt: TGCGCCAGCAGCCAGAGGACAGACCTGAGCAATCAGCCCCAGCATTTT; cdr3_aa: CASSQRTDLSNQPQHF; clone_size: -; d_call: -; v_call: TRBV4-1; j_call: TRBJ1-5
cdr3_nt: TGTGCCAGCAGCCCAAGGACAGGGGGGTACGACGAGCAGTACTTC; cdr3_aa: CASSPRTGGYDEQYF; clone_size: -; d_call: TRBD1; v_call: TRBV7-6; j_call: TRBJ2-7
cdr3_nt: TGTGCCAGCCTTACAGATAACTATGGCTACACCTTC; cdr3_aa: CASLTDNYGYTF; clone_size: -; d_call: -; v_call: TRBV28; j_call: TRBJ1-2
cdr3_nt: TGCGCCAGCAGCCAAGATGGCGTTACAGATTATAACTATGGCTACACCTTC; cdr3_aa: CASSQDGVTDYNYGYTF; clone_size: -; d_call: -; v_call: TRBV4-1; j_call: TRBJ1-2
cdr3_nt: TGTGCCAGCGGGCTAGCGGGGGGCCAAGAGACCCAGTACTTC; cdr3_aa: CASGLAGGQETQYF; clone_size: -; d_call: TRBD2; v_call: TRBV4-2; j_call: TRBJ2-5
cdr3_nt: TGTGCCAAGAGGGCGGGAGCTGAGCAGTTCTTC; cdr3_aa: CAKRAGAEQFF; clone_size: -; d_call: TRBD2; v_call: TRBV2; j_call: TRBJ2-1
cdr3_nt: TGTGCCAGTCAGACAGAGTACCAGAACACTGAAGCTTTCTTT; cdr3_aa: CASQTEYQNTEAFF; clone_size: -; d_call: -; v_call: TRBV4-2; j_call: TRBJ1-1
cdr3_nt: TGTGCCAGCAGCTTGGCGGGGGGCTCCTACGAGCAGTACTTC; cdr3_aa: CASSLAGGSYEQYF; clone_size: -; d_call: TRBD2; v_call: TRBV5-4; j_call: TRBJ2-7
cdr3_nt: TGTGCCAGCTTCCCCCTGGCGGGAGAAAGCACAGATACGCAGTATTTT; cdr3_aa: CASFPLAGESTDTQYF; clone_size: -; d_call: TRBD2; v_call: TRBV11-2; j_call: TRBJ2-3
cdr3_nt: TGTGCCAGCAGCTTAGGGGCAGGGGGCTTCGGAAACACCATATATTTT; cdr3_aa: CASSLGAGGFGNTIYF; clone_size: -; d_call: TRBD1; v_call: TRBV7-6; j_call: TRBJ1-3
cdr3_nt: TGTGCCTGGAGGACTAGCGGGGGCTCCACAGATACGCAGTATTTT; cdr3_aa: CAWRTSGGSTDTQYF; clone_size: -; d_call: TRBD2; v_call: TRBV30; j_call: TRBJ2-3
cdr3_nt: TGTGCCAGCAGCTTGTCAGGGTCAAGGTTTTTCAATGAGCAGTTCTTC; cdr3_aa: CASSLSGSRFFNEQFF; clone_size: -; d_call: -; v_call: TRBV11-2; j_call: TRBJ2-1
cdr3_nt: TGTGCCAGCAGCCCAGACAGGGTTGTATCGAGGAACACTGAAGCTTTCTTT; cdr3_aa: CASSPDRVVSRNTEAFF; clone_size: -; d_call: TRBD1; v_call: TRBV7-8; j_call: TRBJ1-1
cdr3_nt: TGTGCCAGCAGTGAACTAGCGGGATACAATGAGCAGTTCTTC; cdr3_aa: CASSELAGYNEQFF; clone_size: -; d_call: TRBD2; v_call: TRBV2; j_call: TRBJ2-1
cdr3_nt: TGTGCCAGCAAGGAAACCACTATCACAGATACGCAGTATTTT; cdr3_aa: CASKETTITDTQYF; clone_size: -; d_call: -; v_call: TRBV2; j_call: TRBJ2-3
cdr3_nt: TGCAGCGTTGAACTCCTAGCGGGGGACACAGATACGCAGTATTTT; cdr3_aa: CSVELLAGDTDTQYF; clone_size: -; d_call: TRBD2; v_call: TRBV29-1; j_call: TRBJ2-3
cdr3_nt: TGTGCCAGCAGTTACGGTCCGGGACAGGGGGCTTACGAGCAGTACTTC; cdr3_aa: CASSYGPGQGAYEQYF; clone_size: -; d_call: TRBD1; v_call: TRBV27; j_call: TRBJ2-7
cdr3_nt: TGTGCCAGTAGTTACAGGGGGGGAAACACTGAAGCTTTCTTT; cdr3_aa: CASSYRGGNTEAFF; clone_size: medium-sized; d_call: TRBD1; v_call: TRBV19; j_call: TRBJ1-1
cdr3_nt: TGCAGCGTTGAGAGGACATCGAACACTGAAGCTTTCTTT; cdr3_aa: CSVERTSNTEAFF; clone_size: -; d_call: -; v_call: TRBV29-1; j_call: TRBJ1-1
cdr3_nt: TGTGCCTGGAGCGGACAGGATTCCTACGAGCAGTACTTC; cdr3_aa: CAWSGQDSYEQYF; clone_size: -; d_call: TRBD1; v_call: TRBV30; j_call: TRBJ2-7
cdr3_nt: TGTGCCAGCAGCCAATACGGGAGGGGAAGCTCCTACAATGAGCAGTTCTTC; cdr3_aa: CASSQYGRGSSYNEQFF; clone_size: -; d_call: TRBD2; v_call: TRBV4-2; j_call: TRBJ2-1
cdr3_nt: TGTGCCAGCAGCCCCAGGGGCAGGGGGATGGAGACCCAGTACTTC; cdr3_aa: CASSPRGRGMETQYF; clone_size: -; d_call: TRBD1; v_call: TRBV5-8; j_call: TRBJ2-5
cdr3_nt: TGTGCCATCAGGGGGGGACAGGGGGCAGATACGCAGTATTTT; cdr3_aa: CAIRGGQGADTQYF; clone_size: -; d_call: TRBD1; v_call: TRBV10-3; j_call: TRBJ2-3
cdr3_nt: TGTGCCAGCAGTTCTGGGACAGGTATCGAGACCCAGTACTTC; cdr3_aa: CASSSGTGIETQYF; clone_size: -; d_call: TRBD1; v_call: TRBV9; j_call: TRBJ2-5
cdr3_nt: TGTGCCAGCAGTATAAGGACAGACAAACATGAAGCTTTCTTT; cdr3_aa: CASSIRTDKHEAFF; clone_size: -; d_call: -; v_call: TRBV6-5; j_call: TRBJ1-1
cdr3_nt: TGCGCCAGCAGCTTGGGGGACAGGCTGGAAGAGACCCAGTACTTC; cdr3_aa: CASSLGDRLEETQYF; clone_size: -; d_call: TRBD1; v_call: TRBV5-1; j_call: TRBJ2-5
cdr3_nt: TGCGCCAGCAGCTTGACGGGATCGGAAGCTTTCTTT; cdr3_aa: CASSLTGSEAFF; clone_size: -; d_call: -; v_call: TRBV5-1; j_call: TRBJ1-1
cdr3_nt: TGTGCCAGCAGCCTGGACAGGGTTGGGCCCCAGCATTTT; cdr3_aa: CASSLDRVGPQHF; clone_size: -; d_call: TRBD1; v_call: TRBV5-6; j_call: TRBJ1-5
cdr3_nt: TGTGCCAGTATCTCGGGAGTTGCTTTCTTT; cdr3_aa: CASISGVAFF; clone_size: -; d_call: -; v_call: TRBV19; j_call: TRBJ1-1
cdr3_nt: TGCGCCAGCAGAGTTACAGGGACGGCTAATGAAAAACTGTTTTTT; cdr3_aa: CASRVTGTANEKLFF; clone_size: medium-sized; d_call: -; v_call: TRBV5-1; j_call: TRBJ1-4